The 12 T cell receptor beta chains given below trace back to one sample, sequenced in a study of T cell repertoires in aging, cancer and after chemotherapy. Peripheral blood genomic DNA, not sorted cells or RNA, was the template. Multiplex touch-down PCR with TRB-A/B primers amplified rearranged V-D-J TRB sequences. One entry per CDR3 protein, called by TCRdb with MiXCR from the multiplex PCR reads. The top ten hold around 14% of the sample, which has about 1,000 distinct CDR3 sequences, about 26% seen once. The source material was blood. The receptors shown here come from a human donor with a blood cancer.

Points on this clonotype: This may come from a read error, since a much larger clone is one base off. The CDR3 region is CGATQGGGSYEQYF. DNA for the CDR3: TGCGGTGCTACCCAAGGCGGGGGCTCCTACGAGCAGTACTTC. V gene TRBV20-1 combines with J gene TRBJ2-7, with TRBD2 matching over 7 bases. Germline V lookup: CDR1 DFQATT, CDR2 SNEGSKA (reference sequence). This CDR3 region has 14 residues.

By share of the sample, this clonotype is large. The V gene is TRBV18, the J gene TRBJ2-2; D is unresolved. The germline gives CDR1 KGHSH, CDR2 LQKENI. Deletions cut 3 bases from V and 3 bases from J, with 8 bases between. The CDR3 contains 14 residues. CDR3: CASSPTLYTGELFF. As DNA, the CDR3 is TGTGCCAGCTCACCGACCTTGTACACCGGGGAGCTGTTTTTT.

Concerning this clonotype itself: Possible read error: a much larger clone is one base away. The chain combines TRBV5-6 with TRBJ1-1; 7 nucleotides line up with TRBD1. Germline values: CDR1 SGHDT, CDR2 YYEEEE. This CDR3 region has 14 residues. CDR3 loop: CASSLDRLNTEAFF. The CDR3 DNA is TGCGCCAGCAGCTTGGACAGGCTGAACACTGAAGCTTTCTTT.

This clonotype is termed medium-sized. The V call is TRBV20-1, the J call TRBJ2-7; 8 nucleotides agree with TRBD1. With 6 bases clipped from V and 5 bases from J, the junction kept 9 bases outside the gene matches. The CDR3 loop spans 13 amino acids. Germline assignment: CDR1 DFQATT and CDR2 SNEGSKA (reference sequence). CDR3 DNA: TGCAGTGCCACTACAGGGGGAGTCCACGAGCAGTACTTC. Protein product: CSATTGGVHEQYF.

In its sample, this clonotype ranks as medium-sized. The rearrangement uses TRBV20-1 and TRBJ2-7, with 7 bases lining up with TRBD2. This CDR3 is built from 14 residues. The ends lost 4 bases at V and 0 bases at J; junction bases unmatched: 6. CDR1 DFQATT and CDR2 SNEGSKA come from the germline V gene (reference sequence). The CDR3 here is CSATQGGGSYEQYF. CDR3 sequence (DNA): TGCAGTGCTACCCAAGGCGGGGGCTCCTACGAGCAGTACTTC.

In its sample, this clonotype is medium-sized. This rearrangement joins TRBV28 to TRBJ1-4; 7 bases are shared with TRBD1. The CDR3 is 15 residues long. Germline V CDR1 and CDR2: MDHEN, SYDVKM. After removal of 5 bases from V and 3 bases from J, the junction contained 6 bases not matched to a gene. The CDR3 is CASSTNRGANEKLFF. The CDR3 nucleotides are TGTGCCAGCAGTACAAACAGGGGTGCTAATGAAAAACTGTTTTTT.

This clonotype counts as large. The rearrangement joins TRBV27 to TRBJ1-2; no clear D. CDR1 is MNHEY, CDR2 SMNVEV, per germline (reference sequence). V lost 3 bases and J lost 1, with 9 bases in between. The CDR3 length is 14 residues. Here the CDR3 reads CASSFLVGNYGYTF. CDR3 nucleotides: TGTGCCAGCAGTTTTTTGGTCGGTAACTATGGCTACACCTTC.

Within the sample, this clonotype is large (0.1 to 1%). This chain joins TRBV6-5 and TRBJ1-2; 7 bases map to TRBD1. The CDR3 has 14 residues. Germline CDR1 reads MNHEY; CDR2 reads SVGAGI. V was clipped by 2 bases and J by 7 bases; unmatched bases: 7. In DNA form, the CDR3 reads TGTGCCAGCAGTTACGGTGGACAGGTCGGTGGCTACACCTTC. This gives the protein CASSYGGQVGGYTF.

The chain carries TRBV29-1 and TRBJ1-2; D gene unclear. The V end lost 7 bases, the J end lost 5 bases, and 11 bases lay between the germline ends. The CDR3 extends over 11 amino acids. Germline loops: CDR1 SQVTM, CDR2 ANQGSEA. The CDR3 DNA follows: TGCAGCGCCTCAGCGAGATATGGCTACACCTTC. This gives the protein CSASARYGYTF.

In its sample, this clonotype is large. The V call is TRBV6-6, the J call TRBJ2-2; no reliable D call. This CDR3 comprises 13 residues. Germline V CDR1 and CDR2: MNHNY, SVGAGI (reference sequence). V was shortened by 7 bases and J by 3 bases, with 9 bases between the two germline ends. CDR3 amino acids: CASNELYTGELFF. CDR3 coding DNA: TGTGCCAGCAACGAGCTATACACCGGGGAGCTGTTTTTT.

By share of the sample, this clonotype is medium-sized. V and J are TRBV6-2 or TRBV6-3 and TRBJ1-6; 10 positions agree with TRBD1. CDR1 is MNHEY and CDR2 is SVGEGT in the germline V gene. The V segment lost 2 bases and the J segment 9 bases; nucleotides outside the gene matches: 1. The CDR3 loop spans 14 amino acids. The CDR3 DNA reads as TGTGCCAGCAGTTACGGGACAGGGGTTTCACCCCTCCACTTT. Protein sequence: CASSYGTGVSPLHF.

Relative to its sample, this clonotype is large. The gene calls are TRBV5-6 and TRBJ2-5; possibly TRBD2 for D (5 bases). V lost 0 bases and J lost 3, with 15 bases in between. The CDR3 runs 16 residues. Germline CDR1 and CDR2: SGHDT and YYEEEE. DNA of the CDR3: TGTGCCAGCAGCTTGGACCTTGGACTGAAAGAAGAGACCCAGTACTTC. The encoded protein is CASSLDLGLKEETQYF.